These 11 T cell receptor beta chains were all obtained from the same sample, sequenced in a study of CD8+ T cells in alopecia areata. RNA was isolated and reverse transcribed to cDNA, the sequencing template. Generated by immunoSEQ multiplex PCR, the TCRdb table keeps only in-frame clones and is missing some. The profile shows about 110,000 clones, around 59% of them singletons. The sequenced sample consisted of CD8+ T cells sorted from blood. Receptor source: a human donor in good health.

The CDR3 region is CASSLLAGAAYNEQFF. CDR3 DNA: TGTGCCAGCAGCTTACTAGCGGGGGCCGCCTACAATGAGCAGTTCTTC. This sequence joins TRBV7-3 and TRBJ2-1, with 10 bases aligning to TRBD2. Trimming took 2 bases from V and 2 from J; bases not matched to a gene: 3. Per the germline V gene, CDR1 is SGHTA and CDR2 is FQGTGA. The CDR3 totals 16 residues.

The gene calls are TRBV2 and TRBJ2-7, with D maybe TRBD1 (6 bases). V dropped 6 bases and J dropped 2 bases, with 11 bases sitting between them. The CDR3 totals 13 residues. Germline lookup yields CDR1 SNHLY and CDR2 FYNNEI. As DNA, the CDR3 is TGTGCCAGCAGGCCAGGGGAGACCTACGAGCAGTACTTC. Protein product: CASRPGETYEQYF.

The chain couples TRBV4-1 to TRBJ1-2; 7 nucleotides line up with TRBD1. From germline, CDR1 is MGHRA and CDR2 YSYEKL. With V trimmed by 0 bases and J by 4 bases, 5 bases remained unmatched. The CDR3 length is 15 residues. The CDR3 nucleotides read TGCGCCAGCAGCCAAGAGTCCCGGGACAGCTATGGCTACACCTTC. This encodes CASSQESRDSYGYTF.

This clone was seen once. The V and J genes are TRBV7-9 and TRBJ2-1; maybe TRBD2 (6 bases). There are 12 residues in the CDR3. The ends were cut back, 3 bases at V and 6 bases at J, with 6 bases in the middle. CDR1 SEHNR and CDR2 FQNEAQ come from the germline V gene (reference sequence). DNA for the CDR3: TGTGCCAGCAGCTTGGAGGGCAATGAGCAGTTCTTC. This sequence encodes CASSLEGNEQFF. The full variable domain, its missing parts supplied by reference TRBV7-9 and TRBJ2-1, is DTGVSQNPRHKITKRGQNVTFRCDPISEHNRLYWYRQTLGQGPEFLTYFQNEAQLEKSRLLSDRFSAERPKGSFSTLEIQRTEQGDSAMYLCASSLEGNEQFFGPGTRLTVL.

This clone has only a few counts. This chain joins TRBV5-6 and TRBJ1-3; D is unresolved. Germline CDR1 and CDR2: SGHDT and YYEEEE. The CDR3 length is 12 residues. V shed 2 bases and J shed 7 bases, with 7 bases lying between them. The CDR3, as DNA: TGTGCCAGCAGCTTTGTGGGGAACACCATATATTTT. Translating gives CASSFVGNTIYF.

This chain links TRBV10-3 with TRBJ2-1, with a possible D match to TRBD2 (6 bases). The CDR3 contains 15 residues. V was cut by 0 bases and J by 2 bases, with 8 bases left in between. The V gene's germline CDR1 is ENHRY and CDR2 SYGVKD. CDR3 DNA: TGTGCCATCAGTGAGTCGGAGGGCCCCTACAATGAGCAGTTCTTC. This translates into CAISESEGPYNEQFF.

The chain joins TRBV13 to TRBJ2-1; TRBD2 is a possible D gene (6 bases). V dropped 3 bases and J dropped 8 bases, with 8 bases sitting between them. Per the germline V gene, CDR1 is PRHDT and CDR2 is FYEKMQ (reference sequence). This CDR3 is built from 12 residues. The CDR3, as DNA: TGTGCCAGCAGCTTTAGCGGCGATGAGCAGTTCTTC. It specifies CASSFSGDEQFF.

The V gene is TRBV4-2, the J gene TRBJ2-7; 10 bases fit TRBD1. V was clipped by 0 bases and J by 2 bases; unmatched bases: 4. The CDR3 is 16 residues long. Germline V gene sequence: CDR1 LGHNA, CDR2 YNFKEQ. The CDR3 sequence is CASSQEEGTGAYEQYF. The CDR3 coding sequence is TGTGCCAGCAGCCAAGAGGAGGGGACAGGGGCCTACGAGCAGTACTTC.

This clone was seen just once. The chain carries TRBV27 and TRBJ2-5, with 7 bases aligning to TRBD1. J gave up 1 base and V 8 bases, and 7 bases lay outside the gene matches. This CDR3 has 14 amino acids. Germline CDR1 is MNHEY and CDR2 is SMNVEV (reference sequence). CDR3 DNA: TGTGCCAGCGCCCTGGGACAGTTCCAAGAGACCCAGTACTTC. Amino acid sequence: CASALGQFQETQYF.

The chain has TRBV7-8 and TRBJ2-2; 9 positions match TRBD1. Germline V gives CDR1 SGHVS, CDR2 FQNEAQ. The CDR3 is made up of 14 amino acids. Trimming at V came to 3 bases and at J to 7 bases, leaving 3 bases not matched to a gene. This CDR3 is CASSFTGGYGELFF. CDR3 in DNA: TGTGCCAGCAGCTTTACAGGGGGCTACGGGGAGCTGTTTTTT.

The CDR3 bases are TGTGCCATCAGTGACCCCAGGGTTCTGAACACTGAAGCTTTCTTT. It is translated as CAISDPRVLNTEAFF. The J gene is TRBJ1-1, the V gene TRBV10-3, with D possibly matching TRBD1 (5 bases). Germline V CDR1 and CDR2: ENHRY, SYGVKD. Trimming stripped 3 bases from V and 0 bases from J, with 11 bases between. The CDR3 extends over 15 amino acids.